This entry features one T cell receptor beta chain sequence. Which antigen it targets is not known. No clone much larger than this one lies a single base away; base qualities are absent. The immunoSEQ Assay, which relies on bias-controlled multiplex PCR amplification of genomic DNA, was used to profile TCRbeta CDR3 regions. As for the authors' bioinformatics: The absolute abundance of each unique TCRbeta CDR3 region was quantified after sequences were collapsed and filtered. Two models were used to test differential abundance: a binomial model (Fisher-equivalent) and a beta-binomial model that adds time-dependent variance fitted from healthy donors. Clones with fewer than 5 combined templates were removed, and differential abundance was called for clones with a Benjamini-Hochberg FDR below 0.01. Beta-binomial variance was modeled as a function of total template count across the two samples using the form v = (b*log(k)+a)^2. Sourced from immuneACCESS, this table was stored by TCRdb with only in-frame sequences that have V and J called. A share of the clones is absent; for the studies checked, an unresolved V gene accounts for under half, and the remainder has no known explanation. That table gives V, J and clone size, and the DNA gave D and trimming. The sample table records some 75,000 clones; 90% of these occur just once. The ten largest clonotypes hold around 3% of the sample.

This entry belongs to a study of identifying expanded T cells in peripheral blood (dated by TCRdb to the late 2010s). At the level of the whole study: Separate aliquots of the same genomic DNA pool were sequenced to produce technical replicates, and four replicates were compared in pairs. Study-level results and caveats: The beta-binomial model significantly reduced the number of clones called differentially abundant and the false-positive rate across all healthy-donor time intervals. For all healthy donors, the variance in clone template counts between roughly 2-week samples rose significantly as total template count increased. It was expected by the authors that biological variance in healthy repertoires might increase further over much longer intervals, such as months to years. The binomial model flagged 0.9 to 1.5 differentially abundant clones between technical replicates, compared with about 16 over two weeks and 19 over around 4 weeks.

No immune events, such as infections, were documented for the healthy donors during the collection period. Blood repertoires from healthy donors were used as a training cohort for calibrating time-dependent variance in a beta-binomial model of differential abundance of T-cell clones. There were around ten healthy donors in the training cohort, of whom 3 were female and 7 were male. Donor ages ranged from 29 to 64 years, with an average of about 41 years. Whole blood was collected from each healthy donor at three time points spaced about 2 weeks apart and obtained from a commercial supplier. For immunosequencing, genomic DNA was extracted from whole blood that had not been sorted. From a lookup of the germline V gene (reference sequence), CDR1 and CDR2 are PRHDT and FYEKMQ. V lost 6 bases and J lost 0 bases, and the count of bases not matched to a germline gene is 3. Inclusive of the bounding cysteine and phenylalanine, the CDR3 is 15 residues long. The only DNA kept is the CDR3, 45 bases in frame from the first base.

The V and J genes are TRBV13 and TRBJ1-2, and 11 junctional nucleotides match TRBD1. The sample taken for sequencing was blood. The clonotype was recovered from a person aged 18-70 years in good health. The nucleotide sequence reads TGTGCCAGCAGGGGGGGACAGGGGGCTAACTATGGCTACACCTTC. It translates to CASRGGQGANYGYTF.